The rows below give T cell receptor beta chains drawn from one sample of a study of T cell responses to AZD1222 COVID-19 vaccine. The data were produced by immunoSEQ multiplex PCR, yet TCRdb's version contains in-frame clones alone and is incomplete. The sample lists around 130,000 clones, approximately 90% occurring once. Sequencing used peripheral blood, obtained 28 days after the second AZD1222 dose. The source is an adult who received the AZD1222 COVID-19 vaccine. The CDR3 runs from the conserved cysteine through the conserved F or W. A D gene is named only where the DNA matches it firmly. Size is omitted from some rows. Given values are once, few, many or a class for expanded clones.

J | size | V | D | DNA | CDR3
TRBJ2-3 | NA | TRBV7-9 | NA | TGTGCCAGCAGTTCTATGGTAGATACGCAGTATTTT | CASSSMVDTQYF
TRBJ1-3 | NA | TRBV25-1 | TRBD1 | TGTGCCAGCAGTGTGACAGGGTCCGGAAACACCATATATTTT | CASSVTGSGNTIYF
TRBJ1-1 | NA | TRBV5-1 | NA | TGCGCCAGCAGCTTGGGGGTAGCGGGCGCGGGGTCTGAAGCTTTCTTT | CASSLGVAGAGSEAFF
TRBJ2-5 | NA | TRBV20-1 | TRBD2 | TGCAGTGCTAGTCGGCCTAGCGGGGGACCTCCTGGAGGCCAGTACTTC | CSASRPSGGPPGGQYF
TRBJ2-2 | NA | TRBV11-3 | NA | TGTGCCAGCAGCGTTCAACAGGGAGCCGGGGAGCTGTTTTTT | CASSVQQGAGELFF
TRBJ1-1 | NA | TRBV3-1/TRBV3-2 | NA | TGTGCCAGCAGCCAAGGTTCGAGGATGAACACTGAAGCTTTCTTT | CASSQGSRMNTEAFF
TRBJ1-2 | few | TRBV9 | NA | TGTGCCAGCAGCCCCCGGACCGGATATGGCTACACCTTC | CASSPRTGYGYTF
TRBJ1-4 | NA | TRBV19 | NA | TGTGCCAGCATGCCGGGACTCAATAATGAAAAACTGTTTTTT | CASMPGLNNEKLFF
TRBJ1-2 | NA | TRBV19 | TRBD1 | TGTGCCAGTAGTATTTCGACAGGGATGAATGGCTACACCTTC | CASSISTGMNGYTF
TRBJ1-2 | NA | TRBV30 | TRBD1 | TGTGCCTGGAGTGTACCGGGACAGGGTACTTTTGGCTACACCTTC | CAWSVPGQGTFGYTF
TRBJ2-5 | NA | TRBV28 | TRBD2 | TGTGCCAGCAGACGCGGGGGAGAGACCCAGTACTTC | CASRRGGETQYF
TRBJ2-2 | NA | TRBV10-3 | TRBD1 | TGTGCCATCAGTGAACCGGGACAGATGCCCGGGGAGCTGTTTTTT | CAISEPGQMPGELFF
TRBJ2-3 | NA | TRBV2 | NA | TGTGCCAGCAGTGAAGTGCTGGGCCTGACAGATACGCAGTATTTT | CASSEVLGLTDTQYF
TRBJ2-3 | NA | TRBV5-8 | NA | TGTGCCAGCTACCGAGGACGGGGCACAGATACGCAGTATTTT | CASYRGRGTDTQYF
TRBJ1-3 | NA | TRBV28 | NA | TGTGCCAGCAGTTACGGGACACTTCCCCTCTACTCTGGAAACACCATATATTTT | CASSYGTLPLYSGNTIYF
TRBJ1-1 | NA | TRBV6-5 | NA | TGTGCCAGCAGTTACGGGCAGAACACTGAAGCTTTCTTT | CASSYGQNTEAFF
TRBJ1-1 | NA | TRBV3-1/TRBV3-2 | NA | TGTGCCAGCAGCCAAGATCGGGGCGCAAACACTGAAGCTTTCTTT | CASSQDRGANTEAFF
TRBJ2-5 | NA | TRBV5-1 | NA | TGCGCCAGCAGCTCCCCCCTGGGGCAGGGGAATGAAGAGACCCAGTACTTC | CASSSPLGQGNEETQYF
TRBJ2-2 | NA | TRBV6-5 | NA | TGTGCCAGCAGTTGGGGCCCCGGGGAGCTGTTTTTT | CASSWGPGELFF
TRBJ2-7 | NA | TRBV27 | NA | TGTGCCAGCAGGGGCGGGCAGGGGTTCTACGAGCAGTACTTC | CASRGGQGFYEQYF
TRBJ1-2 | NA | TRBV7-2 | TRBD1 | TGTGCCAGCAGCCCGGGACAGGGCTATGGCTACACCTTC | CASSPGQGYGYTF
TRBJ1-2 | NA | TRBV6-5 | NA | TGTGCCAGCAGGGGGATCTGGCGTAACTATGGCTACACCTTC | CASRGIWRNYGYTF
TRBJ1-1 | NA | TRBV19 | NA | TGTGCCAGTAGTATTGTGGAGAACACTGAAGCTTTCTTT | CASSIVENTEAFF
TRBJ2-2 | NA | TRBV7-6 | TRBD2 | TGTGCCAGCAGCTTAGAGCGGGGGGGCGCCGGGGAGCTGTTTTTT | CASSLERGGAGELFF
TRBJ2-6 | NA | TRBV3-1/TRBV3-2 | NA | TGTGCCAGCAGCCAGAGCAGGGGTTCCGGGGCCAACGTCCTGACTTTC | CASSQSRGSGANVLTF
TRBJ1-2 | few | TRBV19 | TRBD1 | TGTGCCAGTAGTATCATGGGGACAGGGTACTATGGCTACACCTTC | CASSIMGTGYYGYTF
TRBJ2-2 | once | TRBV7-2 | TRBD2 | TGTGCCAGCAGCCCGGGACTAGCGACCGCCGGGGAGCTGTTTTTT | CASSPGLATAGELFF
TRBJ1-2 | NA | TRBV6-5 | NA | TGTGCCAGCAGTTACATGGACACCTCCTATGGCTACACCTTC | CASSYMDTSYGYTF
TRBJ2-1 | NA | TRBV9 | TRBD2 | TGTGCCAGCAGCGTAGATAGCGGGGGGTCCTACAATGAGCAGTTCTTC | CASSVDSGGSYNEQFF
TRBJ2-2 | once | TRBV20-1 | TRBD1 | TGCAGTGCTAGTGGACAGGGGGCCACCGGGGAGCTGTTTTTT | CSASGQGATGELFF
TRBJ1-1 | NA | TRBV3-1/TRBV3-2 | NA | TGTGCCAGCAGCCAAGACTGGCAGAAAGCTTTCTTT | CASSQDWQKAFF
TRBJ2-5 | once | TRBV30 | NA | TGTGCCTGGAGTTCAACGAGAGCTACGAGGGGGACCCAGTACTTC | CAWSSTRATRGTQYF
TRBJ1-1 | NA | TRBV6-5 | TRBD1 | TGTGCCACCGGACAGGGAGGCACTGAAGCTTTCTTT | CATGQGGTEAFF
TRBJ1-5 | NA | TRBV6-1 | NA | TGTGCCAGCAGTGAAGCGTACGGGGGAAGCAATCAGCCCCAGCATTTT | CASSEAYGGSNQPQHF
TRBJ2-7 | NA | TRBV7-9 | TRBD1 | TGTGCCAGCAGCTCTCGGACAGGGTTCGCCTACGAGCAGTACTTC | CASSSRTGFAYEQYF
TRBJ1-2 | NA | TRBV12-3/TRBV12-4 | NA | TGTGCCAGCAGTCGTAGGGACACGGGCTACACCTTC | CASSRRDTGYTF
TRBJ1-1 | NA | TRBV5-8 | NA | TGTGCCAGCAGCCTGCGACAGGTTATGAACACTGAAGCTTTCTTT | CASSLRQVMNTEAFF
TRBJ1-6 | many | TRBV12-3/TRBV12-4 | NA | TGTGCCAGCAGTTTCGACTCTGATTCACCCCTCCACTTT | CASSFDSDSPLHF
TRBJ2-3 | NA | TRBV6-2/TRBV6-3 | NA | TGTGCCAGCAGTTACTTTGGGGATAGCACAGATACGCAGTATTTT | CASSYFGDSTDTQYF
TRBJ1-1 | NA | TRBV10-3 | NA | TGTGCCATCAGATCGACAGAATACACTGAAGCTTTCTTT | CAIRSTEYTEAFF
TRBJ2-3 | few | TRBV6-1 | NA | TGTGCCAGCAGTGAATGGGATAGCACAGATACGCAGTATTTT | CASSEWDSTDTQYF
TRBJ2-7 | NA | TRBV6-5 | NA | TGTGCCAGCACCCTGACAGGTAGCTCCTACGAGCAGTACTTC | CASTLTGSSYEQYF